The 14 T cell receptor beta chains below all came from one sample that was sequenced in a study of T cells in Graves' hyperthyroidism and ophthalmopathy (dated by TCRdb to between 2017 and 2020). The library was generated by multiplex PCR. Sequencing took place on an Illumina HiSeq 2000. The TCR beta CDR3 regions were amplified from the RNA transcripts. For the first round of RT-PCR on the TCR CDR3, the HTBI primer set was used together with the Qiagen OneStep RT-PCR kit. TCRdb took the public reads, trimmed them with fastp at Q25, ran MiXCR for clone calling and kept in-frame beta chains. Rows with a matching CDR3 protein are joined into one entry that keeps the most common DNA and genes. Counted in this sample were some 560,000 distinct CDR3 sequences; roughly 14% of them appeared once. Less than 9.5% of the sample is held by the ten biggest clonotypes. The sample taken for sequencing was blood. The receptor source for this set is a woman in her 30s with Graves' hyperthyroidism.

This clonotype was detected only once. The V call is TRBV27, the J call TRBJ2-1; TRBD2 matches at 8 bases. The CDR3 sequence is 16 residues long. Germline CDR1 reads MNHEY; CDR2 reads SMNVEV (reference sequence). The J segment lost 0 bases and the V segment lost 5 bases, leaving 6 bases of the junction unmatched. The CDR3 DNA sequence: TGTGCCAGCAGTATGGGGCTAGCGGGCTCCTACAATGAGCAGTTCTTC. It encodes CASSMGLAGSYNEQFF.

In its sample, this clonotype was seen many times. The CDR3 reads CASSYSNFRADSGNTIYF. CDR3 coding DNA: TGTGCCAGCAGTTACTCGAACTTTCGGGCCGACTCTGGAAACACCATATATTTT. The rearrangement links TRBV6-5 to TRBJ1-3; D is uncertain. Germline CDR1 MNHEY, CDR2 SVGAGI. Between the trimmed V and J ends, which lost 0 bases and 0 bases, there was a span of 15 bases. This CDR3 is 18 amino acids long.

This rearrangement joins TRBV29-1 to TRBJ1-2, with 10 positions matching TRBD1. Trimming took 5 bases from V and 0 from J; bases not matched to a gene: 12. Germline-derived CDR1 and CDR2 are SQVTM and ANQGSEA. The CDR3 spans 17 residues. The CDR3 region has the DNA TGCAGCGTTCGGGGGGACAGGGGCGCGGGGTCTAACTATGGCTACACCTTC. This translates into CSVRGDRGAGSNYGYTF. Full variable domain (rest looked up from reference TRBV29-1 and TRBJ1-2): SAVISQKPSRDICQRGTSLTIQCQVDSQVTMMFWYRQQPGQSLTLIATANQGSEATYESGFVIDKFPISRPNLTFSTLTVSNMSPEDSSIYLCSVRGDRGAGSNYGYTFGSGTRLTVV.

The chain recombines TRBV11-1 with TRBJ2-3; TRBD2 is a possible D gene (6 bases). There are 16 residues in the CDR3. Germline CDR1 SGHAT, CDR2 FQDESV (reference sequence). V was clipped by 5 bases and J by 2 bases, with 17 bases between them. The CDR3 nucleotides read TGTGCCAGCAGCCAGAGAGCGGGCGGCGACACAGATACGCAGTATTTT. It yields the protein CASSQRAGGDTDTQYF.

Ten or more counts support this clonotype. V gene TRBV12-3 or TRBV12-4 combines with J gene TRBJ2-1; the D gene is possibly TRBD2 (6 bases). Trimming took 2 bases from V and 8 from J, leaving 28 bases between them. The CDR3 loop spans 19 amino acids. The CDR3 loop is CASSLFFPRVGLELYEQFF. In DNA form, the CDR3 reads TGTGCCAGCAGTTTATTTTTTCCGCGTGTGGGACTGGAATTATATGAGCAGTTCTTC.

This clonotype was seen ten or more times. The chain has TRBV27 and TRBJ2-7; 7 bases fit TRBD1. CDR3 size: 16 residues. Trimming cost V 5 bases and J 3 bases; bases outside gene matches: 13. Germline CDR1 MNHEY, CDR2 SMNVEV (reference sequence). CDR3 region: CASSPPPGTDYYEQYF. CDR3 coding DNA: TGTGCCAGCAGTCCACCCCCTGGGACAGACTACTACGAGCAGTACTTC.

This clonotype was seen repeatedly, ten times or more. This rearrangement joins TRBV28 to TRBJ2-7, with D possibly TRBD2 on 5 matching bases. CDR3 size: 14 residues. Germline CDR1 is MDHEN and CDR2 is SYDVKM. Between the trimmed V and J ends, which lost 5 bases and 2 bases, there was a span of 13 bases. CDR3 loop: CASSPPGGPYEQYF. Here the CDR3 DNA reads TGTGCCAGCAGTCCCCCTGGAGGTCCCTACGAGCAGTACTTC.

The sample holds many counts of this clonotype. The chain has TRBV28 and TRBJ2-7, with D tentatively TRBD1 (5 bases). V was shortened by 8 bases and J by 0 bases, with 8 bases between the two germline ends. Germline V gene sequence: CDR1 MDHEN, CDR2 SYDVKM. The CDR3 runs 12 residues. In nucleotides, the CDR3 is TGTGCCAGCCAGGGCGACTCCTACGAGCAGTACTTC. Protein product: CASQGDSYEQYF.

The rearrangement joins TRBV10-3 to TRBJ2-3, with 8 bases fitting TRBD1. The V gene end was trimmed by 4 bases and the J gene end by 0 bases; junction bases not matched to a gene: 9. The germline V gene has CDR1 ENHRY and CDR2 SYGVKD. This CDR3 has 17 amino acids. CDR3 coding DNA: TGTGCCATCAGTGCAAAGCAGGGGGCCGTGAGCACAGATACGCAGTATTTT. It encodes CAISAKQGAVSTDTQYF.

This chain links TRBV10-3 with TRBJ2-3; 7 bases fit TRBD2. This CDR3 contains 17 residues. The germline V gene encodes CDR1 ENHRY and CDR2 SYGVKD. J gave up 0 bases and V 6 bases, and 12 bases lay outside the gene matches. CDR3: CAISFFASGGSTDTQYF. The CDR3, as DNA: TGTGCCATCAGCTTCTTTGCTAGCGGTGGGAGCACAGATACGCAGTATTTT.

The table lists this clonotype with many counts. The CDR3 DNA sequence: TGCAGTGCTCACCACTCCGGGCGCTATGGCTACACCTTC. This encodes CSAHHSGRYGYTF. The V gene is TRBV20-1, the J gene TRBJ1-2; D uncertain. CDR3 length equals 13 residues. The V gene lost 5 bases and the J gene lost 4 bases, with 14 bases spanning the gap. In germline, CDR1 is DFQATT, CDR2 SNEGSKA (reference sequence).

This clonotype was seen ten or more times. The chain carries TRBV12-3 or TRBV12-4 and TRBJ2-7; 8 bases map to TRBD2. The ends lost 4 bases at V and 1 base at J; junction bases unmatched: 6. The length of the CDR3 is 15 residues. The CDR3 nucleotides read TGTGCCAGCAGTTATACGGGAGGGGGGTCCTACGAGCAGTACTTC. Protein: CASSYTGGGSYEQYF.

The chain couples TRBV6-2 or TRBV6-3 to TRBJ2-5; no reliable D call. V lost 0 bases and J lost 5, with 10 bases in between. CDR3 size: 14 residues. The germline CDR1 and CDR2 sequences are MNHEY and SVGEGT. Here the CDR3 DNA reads TGTGCCAGCAGTTACTCCGTGAGGTTGGAGACCCAGTACTTC. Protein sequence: CASSYSVRLETQYF.

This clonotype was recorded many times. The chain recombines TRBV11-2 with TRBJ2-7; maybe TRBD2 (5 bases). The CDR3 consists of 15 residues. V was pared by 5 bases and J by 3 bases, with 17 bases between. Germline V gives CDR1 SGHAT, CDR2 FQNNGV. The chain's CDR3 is CASSTPRTSFYEQYF. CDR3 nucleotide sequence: TGTGCCAGCAGCACGCCCCGGACTTCTTTCTACGAGCAGTACTTC.